This TCR beta chain was observed in a study of T cells after somatic rescue of genetic block. Clones were sequenced by immunoSEQ multiplex PCR, and TCRdb holds only the in-frame ones, with some missing. The sample carries 110,000 or so clones, 80% to 95% recorded once. The CDR3 has 17 amino acids. From germline, CDR1 is SGHDT and CDR2 YYEEEE. Deletions cut 0 bases from V and 2 bases from J, with 15 bases between. The clonotype was recovered from a woman aged 18-35 years. The sequenced material came from peripheral blood mononuclear cells (PBMCs). This sequence joins TRBV5-6 and TRBJ2-1; D not certain. CDR3 sequence reads: CASSLGWKRAAYNEQFF. In DNA, the CDR3 is TGTGCCAGCAGCTTGGGGTGGAAGCGAGCAGCCTACAATGAGCAGTTCTTC.